This TCR beta chain was sequenced in a study of CD8+ T cells in alopecia areata. RNA was isolated and reverse transcribed to cDNA, the sequencing template. TCRdb keeps only in-frame clones here, not all; method: immunoSEQ multiplex PCR. The sample consists of roughly 190,000 clones, 60% of them appearing once. This clone occurred a few times. Germline CDR1 reads SGHRS; CDR2 reads YFSETQ. The CDR3 consists of 15 residues. The V and J ends lost 7 bases and 2 bases respectively, with 17 bases between them. Sample treatment: oral pan-JAK inhibitor, 5-10 mg twice daily. The chain recombines TRBV5-1 with TRBJ2-3; possibly TRBD2 for D (6 bases). The TCR comes from a human donor with alopecia areata. Sample: CD4+ T cells sorted from blood, taken at week 24, from a patient treated with tofacitinib. The CDR3 DNA sequence: TGCGCCAGCGGACCGGGGGAGAAGGTCACAGATACGCAGTATTTT. This gives the protein CASGPGEKVTDTQYF.